This entry lists 4 T cell receptor beta chains sequenced from one sample in a study of blood T cells in healthy people across ages. A second PCR of roughly 6 to 12 cycles used a sample-barcoded 5' primer and a J-beta primer mix. TCRdb reprocessed the 5' RACE reads via MiXCR and lists one record per CDR3 protein. The table lists hundreds of thousands of distinct CDR3 sequences, 32% of them singletons, with over 15% in the top ten. The source material was blood. Every receptor here comes from a woman older than 75 in good health.

The genes are TRBV9 and TRBJ2-1; 7 nucleotides agree with TRBD2. The CDR3 is 14 amino acids. Trimming removed 7 bases from V and 5 bases from J; junction bases left unmatched: 9. Germline V gene data show CDR1 as SGDLS and CDR2 as YYNGEE. The CDR3 DNA reads TGTGCCAGCTCCCGTCCCCTAGCGGACAATGAGCAGTTCTTC. Protein: CASSRPLADNEQFF.

The V gene is TRBV4-2, the J gene TRBJ2-2, with D perhaps given as TRBD1 or TRBD2 (5 bases each). The V gene lost 0 bases and the J gene lost 4 bases, with 9 bases spanning the gap. Per the germline V gene, CDR1 is LGHNA and CDR2 is YNFKEQ. The CDR3 runs to 15 residues. This CDR3 reads CASSQELRGTGELFF. The CDR3 coding sequence is TGTGCCAGCAGCCAAGAATTGAGGGGCACCGGGGAGCTGTTTTTT.

This clonotype was found a few times. The CDR3 nucleotides are TGTGCCAGTAGTATTCGACGGGGGGGTCAAGAGACCCAGTACTTC. Translating gives CASSIRRGGQETQYF. The chain carries TRBV19 and TRBJ2-5; 8 positions agree with TRBD2. This CDR3 is 15 amino acids long. Trimming took 3 bases from V and 2 from J; bases not matched to a gene: 5. Germline values: CDR1 LNHDA, CDR2 SQIVND (reference sequence). The variable domain in full, with the rest retrieved from reference TRBV19 and TRBJ2-5, is DGGITQSPKYLFRKEGQNVTLSCEQNLNHDAMYWYRQDPGQGLRLIYYSQIVNDFQKGDIAEGYSVSREKKESFPLTVTSAQKNPTAFYLCASSIRRGGQETQYFGPGTRLLVL.

This clonotype was seen repeatedly, ten times or more. The V gene is TRBV11-2, the J gene TRBJ2-7; D gene uncertain. Per the germline V gene, CDR1 is SGHAT and CDR2 is FQNNGV. V was shortened by 2 bases and J by 3 bases, with 8 bases between the two germline ends. CDR3 length: 13 amino acids. The CDR3 protein is CASSLYTVYEQYF. CDR3 coding DNA: TGTGCCAGCAGCTTATACACAGTCTACGAGCAGTACTTC.